The 22 T cell receptor beta chains reported below all come from one sample, sequenced in a study of T cells in localized non-small cell lung cancer. The table came from immunoSEQ multiplex PCR; TCRdb's copy has only in-frame clones and leaves some out. Here the sample spans about 1,500 clones, under 25% being singletons. The sample was normal lung tissue next to the tumor, taken before any cancer treatment. The receptors were gathered from a male donor aged 60 or over with stage II squamous cell lung carcinoma.

The sample holds one count of this clone. V is TRBV19 and J is TRBJ1-4; weak D call: TRBD1 (6 bases). Germline lookup yields CDR1 LNHDA and CDR2 SQIVND (reference sequence). Trimming stripped 7 bases from V and 4 bases from J, with 19 bases between. This CDR3 is 16 amino acids long. CDR3 sequence reads: CASMGVQGQNNEKLFF. The DNA for the CDR3 is TGTGCCAGTATGGGGGTTCAAGGACAGAATAATGAAAAACTGTTTTTT.

By sample share, this clone is medium-sized. V and J are TRBV11-3 and TRBJ2-5; either TRBD1 or TRBD2 may fit D (6 bases each). Per germline, CDR1 SGHNT and CDR2 YENEEA. The V end was cut by 3 bases, the J end by 3 bases, with 17 bases between. This CDR3 has 16 amino acids. The CDR3 sequence is CASSFVAGGREETQYF. CDR3 DNA: TGTGCCAGCAGCTTCGTAGCCGGGGGCAGGGAAGAGACCCAGTACTTC.

The table lists this clone with a count of one. V is TRBV25-1 and J is TRBJ1-5; D may be TRBD1 (5 bases). Trimming removed 6 bases from V and 6 bases from J, with 18 bases in between. The CDR3 has 15 amino acids. The germline CDR1 and CDR2 sequences are MGHDK and SYGVNS. CDR3 sequence reads: CASSPGQGFGQPQHF. In DNA form, the CDR3 reads TGTGCCAGCAGCCCGGGGCAGGGATTTGGTCAGCCCCAGCATTTT.

This chain links TRBV6-8 with TRBJ2-7, with D possibly matching TRBD2 (6 bases). Germline V lookup: CDR1 MNHGY, CDR2 SAAAGT. The V end was cut by 0 bases, the J end by 4 bases, with 16 bases between. The CDR3 runs 16 residues. CDR3 in amino acids: CASSYSVTSGGYEQYF. In DNA form, the CDR3 reads TGTGCCAGCAGTTACTCCGTGACATCAGGAGGGTACGAGCAGTACTTC.

CDR3 sequence reads: CASSQDGRYTDTQYF. CDR3 nucleotide sequence: TGTGCCAGTAGTCAGGACGGACGGTACACAGATACGCAGTATTTT. This rearrangement joins TRBV19 to TRBJ2-3; D call uncertain. Per germline, CDR1 LNHDA and CDR2 SQIVND (reference sequence). The CDR3 is 15 residues long. V lost 5 bases, J lost 2 bases, and 14 bases lay in between.

This clone was seen a handful of times. The gene calls are TRBV25-1 and TRBJ2-1; no clear D gene. Germline CDR1 and CDR2: MGHDK and SYGVNS. The V gene lost 2 bases and the J gene lost 5 bases, with 13 bases spanning the gap. This CDR3 is built from 15 residues. CDR3 DNA sequence: TGTGCCAGCAGTGAAACCTCCCGGCCTGACAATGAGCAGTTCTTC. Amino acids: CASSETSRPDNEQFF.

This clone was counted a few times. This chain links TRBV28 with TRBJ2-2, with D possibly TRBD2 on 5 matching bases. V lost 7 bases and J lost 3, with 21 bases in between. CDR1 is MDHEN and CDR2 is SYDVKM in the germline V gene. The CDR3 runs 17 residues. The CDR3 is CASTPRLGEVDTGELFF. The CDR3 nucleotides read TGTGCCAGCACCCCCCGGTTGGGAGAGGTTGACACCGGGGAGCTGTTTTTT.

This clone came up a few times. The chain has TRBV11-3 and TRBJ1-2, with 9 bases that match TRBD1. This CDR3 has 15 residues. Germline loops: CDR1 SGHNT, CDR2 YENEEA. V shed 3 bases and J 4 bases; nucleotides not matched to a gene: 6. The CDR3 DNA reads TGTGCCAGCAGCTTGGCCCAGACAGGGGGCTATGGCTACACCTTC. Residues: CASSLAQTGGYGYTF.

The chain combines TRBV15 with TRBJ2-5, with TRBD2 matching over 7 bases. This CDR3 is 16 amino acids long. Trimming at V came to 2 bases and at J to 3 bases, leaving 9 bases not matched to a gene. Germline lookup yields CDR1 LNHNV and CDR2 YYDKDF (reference sequence). CDR3 nucleotide sequence: TGTGCCACCAGCAGACTGTCCCCTAGCGGTGAAGAGACCCAGTACTTC. This encodes CATSRLSPSGEETQYF. The complete variable domain, with remaining parts taken from reference TRBV15 and TRBJ2-5, reads DAMVIQNPRYQVTQFGKPVTLSCSQTLNHNVMYWYQQKSSQAPKLLFHYYDKDFNNEADTPDNFQSRRPNTSFCFLDIRSPGLGDTAMYLCATSRLSPSGEETQYFGPGTRLLVL.

This clone was seen only a few times. The CDR3 region has the DNA TGTGCCAGCAGTTTAGCTTTCTCCTACAATGAGCAGTTCTTC. This translates into CASSLAFSYNEQFF. The chain is built from TRBV9 and TRBJ2-1, with D unresolved. V dropped 5 bases and J dropped 0 bases, with 9 bases sitting between them. CDR1 and CDR2 (germline): SGDLS, YYNGEE. The CDR3 extends over 14 amino acids.

The chain combines TRBV18 with TRBJ2-7, with 7 nucleotides matching TRBD2. Germline values: CDR1 KGHSH, CDR2 LQKENI. The CDR3 spans 14 residues. After removal of 1 base from V and 4 bases from J, the junction contained 4 bases not matched to a gene. The CDR3 bases are TGTGCCAGCTCACCACAGGGAGGGCCATACGAGCAGTACTTC. This encodes CASSPQGGPYEQYF.

In its sample, this clone ranks as medium-sized. V is TRBV6-8 and J is TRBJ1-2; 7 nucleotides match TRBD1. V gave up 5 bases and J gave up 7 bases; unmatched junction bases: 10. The length of the CDR3 is 14 residues. Germline assignment: CDR1 MNHGY and CDR2 SAAAGT. CDR3 in DNA: TGTGCCAGCAGTGGGCAGGGGGGCGCGGTTGGCTACACCTTC. Protein sequence: CASSGQGGAVGYTF.

In DNA, the CDR3 is TGTGCCAGTAGTATAAGCGGATCGGCCTCGATGACTGAAGCTTTCTTT. It encodes CASSISGSASMTEAFF. The chain couples TRBV19 to TRBJ1-1; D unresolved. V lost 2 bases, J lost 5 bases, and 18 bases lay in between. Germline-derived CDR1 and CDR2 are LNHDA and SQIVND (reference sequence). The CDR3 is made up of 16 amino acids.

CDR3 nucleotide sequence: TGCGCCAGCAGCTTACTAGCGACCCAAGAGACCCAGTACTTC. It yields the protein CASSLLATQETQYF. The V call is TRBV5-1, the J call TRBJ2-5, with 7 bases identical to TRBD2. Germline V gives CDR1 SGHRS, CDR2 YFSETQ. V dropped 2 bases and J dropped 1; count of bases not matched to a gene: 2. The CDR3 contains 14 residues.

This clone was observed once. This chain links TRBV1 with TRBJ2-1. TRBV1 is marked as a pseudogene. The length of the CDR3 is 12 residues. DNA for the CDR3: TGCGCCAGCAAAAGCTCCTACAATGAGCAGTTCTTC. As protein: CASKSSYNEQFF.

This clone is judged medium-sized. The chain joins TRBV11-3 to TRBJ2-7, with TRBD2 matching 11 bases. With 3 bases clipped from V and 3 bases from J, the junction kept 1 base outside the gene matches. Germline CDR1 and CDR2: SGHNT and YENEEA. This CDR3 spans 14 amino acids. DNA for the CDR3: TGTGCCAGCAGCTTTACTAGCGGGAGCTACGAGCAGTACTTC. The encoded protein is CASSFTSGSYEQYF.

The gene calls are TRBV18 and TRBJ2-1; D is tentatively TRBD1 or TRBD2 (6 bases each). CDR1 KGHSH and CDR2 LQKENI come from the germline V gene. The CDR3 consists of 15 residues. V was clipped by 2 bases and J by 3 bases, with 11 bases between them. CDR3 nucleotides: TGTGCCAGCTCACCAAGGGGGGCGGACTACAATGAGCAGTTCTTC. It encodes CASSPRGADYNEQFF.

The chain links TRBV19 to TRBJ2-7; 7 bases agree with TRBD2. J was trimmed by 4 bases and V by 5 bases; bases with no gene match: 11. The germline CDR1 and CDR2 sequences are LNHDA and SQIVND (reference sequence). The CDR3 is made up of 15 amino acids. For the CDR3, the DNA is TGTGCCAGTAGTTCAGGACCGCGGGGGTGGTACGAGCAGTACTTC. This sequence encodes CASSSGPRGWYEQYF.

This clone is termed medium-sized. This chain links TRBV10-3 with TRBJ2-3; D not certain. V lost 0 bases and J lost 5, with 9 bases in between. CDR1 and CDR2 from the germline V gene are ENHRY and SYGVKD. This CDR3 has 14 amino acids. CDR3 coding DNA: TGTGCCATCAGTGAGTCGATAGATGAAGATACGCAGTATTTT. As protein: CAISESIDEDTQYF.

This clone was detected only a few times. The chain joins TRBV11-3 to TRBJ1-1, with a weak D call TRBD1 (6 bases). Germline V gives CDR1 SGHNT, CDR2 YENEEA. The length of the CDR3 is 14 residues. V was cut by 5 bases and J by 4 bases, with 14 bases left in between. The CDR3 region has the DNA TGTGCCAGCAGCCCCCGCAGGGGAGGCACTGAAGCTTTCTTT. Amino acids: CASSPRRGGTEAFF.

This clone is medium-sized (0.01 to 0.1%). Distinct nucleotide sequences in the sample also encode this CDR3. V usage is TRBV11-3 and J usage is TRBJ2-2; D unresolved. V was trimmed by 3 bases and J by 1 base, leaving 6 bases between them. Germline V gene lookup returns CDR1 SGHNT and CDR2 YENEEA. The CDR3 has 14 residues. The CDR3 DNA reads as TGTGCCAGCAGCTTCTCGGGGAACACCGGGGAGCTGTTTTTT. Translation: CASSFSGNTGELFF.

This clone was detected only a few times. This sequence joins TRBV11-3 and TRBJ2-1; D uncertain. This CDR3 contains 15 residues. CDR1 and CDR2 (germline): SGHNT, YENEEA. V was cut by 1 base and J by 0 bases, with 7 bases left in between. The CDR3 is CASSLVSYSYNEQFF. The DNA for the CDR3 is TGTGCCAGCAGCTTAGTTTCTTACTCCTACAATGAGCAGTTCTTC.